This T cell receptor (beta chain) was sequenced for a study of blood T cell repertoires in COVID-19. Study background: Donors in the United States, Italy and Spain gave samples during acute or convalescent COVID-19. Sources were T cells, B-cell-depleted T cells, or PBMCs; the material itself was cDNA or gDNA.

The CDR3 sequence is 14 residues long. Looked up from germline, CDR1 is KGHSH and CDR2 is LQKENI. Worth noting for this clone: The junction differs from germline at one of its ends, possibly a read error.

In the authors' methods: Nucleated cell number was recorded as an estimate derived from reference gene primer amplification. Method: immunoSEQ multiplex PCR; TCRdb's copy keeps in-frame clones and lacks some. That table is the source of V, J and clone size, and D and trimming were worked out from the DNA. The sample consists of 70,000 or so clones, more than 80% of them appearing once. The sequenced material came from peripheral blood. V is TRBV18 and J is TRBJ1-2; 7 bases match TRBD1. This sequence originates from a man aged 25-40 years with acute or convalescent COVID-19. CDR3 nucleotide sequence: TGTGCCGGCTCACCACGGGGGGACAGCTATGGCTACACCTTC. Amino acid sequence: CAGSPRGDSYGYTF.